Shown below are 20 T cell receptor beta chains from a single sample sequenced in a study of T cells after yellow fever vaccination. TCRdb analysed the 5' RACE reads with MiXCR anew, one entry per CDR3 protein. The table has 450,000 to 650,000 distinct CDR3 sequences, approximately 15% seen once. This specimen was PBMCs, taken on the day of the yellow fever booster vaccination. The receptors here all came from a man under 40 who received the YFV17D yellow fever vaccine.

The chain has TRBV3-1 and TRBJ2-7; 7 bases line up with TRBD2. Unmatched junction bases numbered 8, after V lost 3 bases and J lost 0 bases. Germline values: CDR1 LGHDT, CDR2 YNNKEL (reference sequence). The CDR3 loop spans 16 amino acids. CDR3 in DNA: TGTGCCAGCAGCCAGGGCCCTAGCGGAAGCTCCTACGAGCAGTACTTC. Protein product: CASSQGPSGSSYEQYF.

The CDR3 nucleotides are TGTGCCAGCAGTGGGTGGGGGGAGGAAGGCAATGAGCAGTTCTTC. Translating gives CASSGWGEEGNEQFF. This sequence joins TRBV12-3 or TRBV12-4 and TRBJ2-1; tentatively, D is TRBD2 (6 bases). The CDR3 length is 15 residues. Trimming left V 5 bases short and J 6 bases short, with 17 bases between.

This clonotype was seen more than once but under ten times. Written as DNA, the CDR3 is TGTGCCAGCACACCCAGCAGGGTGAATTCACCCCTCCACTTT. It codes for CASTPSRVNSPLHF. V usage is TRBV2 and J usage is TRBJ1-6, with D tentatively TRBD1 (5 bases). V was shortened by 7 bases and J by 7 bases, with 14 bases between the two germline ends. This CDR3 is built from 14 residues. The germline CDR1 and CDR2 sequences are SNHLY and FYNNEI. The complete variable domain, with remaining parts taken from reference TRBV2 and TRBJ1-6, reads EPEVTQTPSHQVTQMGQEVILRCVPISNHLYFYWYRQILGQKVEFLVSFYNNEISEKSEIFDDQFSVERPDGSNFTLKIRSTKLEDSAMYFCASTPSRVNSPLHFGNGTRLTVT.

V gene TRBV12-5 combines with J gene TRBJ2-7, with D tentatively TRBD2 (6 bases). CDR3 length: 16 amino acids. The germline gives CDR1 LGHNT, CDR2 FRNRAP. V lost 0 bases and J 3 bases, leaving 15 bases between the germline ends. The CDR3 protein is CASGLVGLCNFYEQYF. The CDR3 DNA reads TGTGCTAGTGGTTTGGTGGGACTCTGCAATTTCTACGAGCAGTACTTC.

This clonotype showed up just a few times. The J gene is TRBJ2-6, the V gene TRBV20-1; D assignment may be TRBD1 or TRBD2 (5 bases each). Per germline, CDR1 DFQATT and CDR2 SNEGSKA (reference sequence). The CDR3 is 12 amino acids. Trimming took 6 bases from V and 12 from J, leaving 15 bases between them. CDR3 DNA sequence: TGCAGTGCCAGGGACGGTGGGGCCGTCCTGACTTTC. Translated, it gives CSARDGGAVLTF.

This clonotype was observed a few times. V usage is TRBV11-2 and J usage is TRBJ1-2; 8 bases are shared with TRBD1. The CDR3 totals 16 residues. Germline values: CDR1 SGHAT, CDR2 FQNNGV. V gave up 5 bases and J gave up 4 bases; unmatched junction bases: 12. In DNA, the CDR3 is TGTGCCAGCAGCCCACCGGACAGGGCAAGAAGCTATGGCTACACCTTC. Translated, it gives CASSPPDRARSYGYTF.

The chain links TRBV6-5 to TRBJ2-1, with 8 bases that match TRBD2. After removal of 6 bases from V and 6 bases from J, the junction contained 19 bases not matched to a gene. Germline V CDR1 and CDR2: MNHEY, SVGAGI. The CDR3 contains 18 residues. DNA of the CDR3: TGTGCCAGCAGCTTAGTTGGACCTGTAGCGGGATGGGGCAATGAGCAGTTCTTC. Translated: CASSLVGPVAGWGNEQFF.

This clonotype has a handful of counts. The V call is TRBV18, the J call TRBJ2-1, with TRBD1 matching over 10 bases. V lost 3 bases to trimming and J lost 0 bases; unmatched junction nucleotides: 5. The CDR3 length is 17 residues. Germline CDR1 KGHSH, CDR2 LQKENI. The CDR3 protein is CASSPRTGGSSYNEQFF. The CDR3 nucleotides are TGTGCCAGCTCACCGCGGACAGGGGGAAGCTCCTACAATGAGCAGTTCTTC.

The V call is TRBV6-2 or TRBV6-3, the J call TRBJ1-1; TRBD1 is a possible D gene (6 bases). The CDR3 length is 16 residues. The V and J ends lost 0 bases and 0 bases respectively, with 11 bases between them. Germline V lookup: CDR1 MNHEY, CDR2 SVGEGT. The CDR3 DNA reads as TGTGCCAGCAGTTACTCCGGTTGGGGGCTGAACACTGAAGCTTTCTTT. Its protein is CASSYSGWGLNTEAFF.

J is TRBJ1-4 and V is TRBV7-9; D unclear. From germline, CDR1 is SEHNR and CDR2 FQNEAQ (reference sequence). There are 13 residues in the CDR3. Trimming stripped 7 bases from V and 7 bases from J, with 13 bases between. The CDR3 is CASNEPSFEKLFF. In DNA, the CDR3 is TGTGCCAGCAACGAACCCTCCTTTGAAAAACTGTTTTTT.

This clonotype was observed a handful of times. The V and J genes are TRBV6-5 and TRBJ1-1; D is undetermined. V dropped 8 bases and J dropped 0 bases, with 7 bases sitting between them. Germline V lookup: CDR1 MNHEY, CDR2 SVGAGI. CDR3 size: 12 residues. The CDR3 protein is CASGDMNTEAFF. In DNA, the CDR3 is TGTGCCAGCGGGGATATGAACACTGAAGCTTTCTTT.

This clonotype was picked up a small number of times. The chain is built from TRBV7-9 and TRBJ1-1; perhaps TRBD1 as D (6 bases). The V and J ends lost 5 bases and 10 bases respectively, with 14 bases between them. The CDR3 sequence is 12 residues long. Germline V gives CDR1 SEHNR, CDR2 FQNEAQ (reference sequence). As DNA, the CDR3 is TGTGCCAGCAGCCCTGGACAGACGCGAGCTTTCTTT. As protein: CASSPGQTRAFF.

The V call is TRBV20-1, the J call TRBJ1-5; D possibly corresponds to TRBD1 (5 bases). The V and J ends lost 6 bases and 7 bases respectively, with 7 bases between them. This CDR3 has 10 residues. The germline V gene has CDR1 DFQATT and CDR2 SNEGSKA (reference sequence). CDR3 DNA: TGCAGTGCACCAGGGCAGCCCCAGCATTTT. It translates to CSAPGQPQHF.

This clonotype was counted ten times or more. V gene TRBV6-1 combines with J gene TRBJ2-5; perhaps TRBD1 as D (6 bases). V lost 6 bases and J 6 bases, leaving 20 bases between the germline ends. Germline CDR1 MNHNS, CDR2 SASEGT. The CDR3 is made up of 15 amino acids. The CDR3 nucleotides are TGTGCCAGCAGCCCCACCCAGGGGTCGGGAAAGACCCAGTACTTC. This sequence encodes CASSPTQGSGKTQYF.

This clonotype has more than one count but fewer than ten. The chain has TRBV29-1 and TRBJ2-3, with a possible D match to TRBD1 (5 bases). The germline V and J ends were trimmed by 6 bases and 4 bases, with 5 bases remaining between them. This CDR3 comprises 10 residues. Per the germline V gene, CDR1 is SQVTM and CDR2 is ANQGSEA. The CDR3 loop is CSVGPDTQYF. The CDR3 region has the DNA TGCAGCGTGGGGCCAGATACGCAGTATTTT.

This clonotype was detected ten times or more. This CDR3 is CASSIAEPTDTQYF. In nucleotides, the CDR3 is TGTGCCAGCAGTATAGCGGAACCAACAGATACGCAGTATTTT. The J gene is TRBJ2-3, the V gene TRBV6-2 or TRBV6-3; perhaps TRBD2 as D (6 bases). Germline assignment: CDR1 MNHEY and CDR2 SVGEGT. The CDR3 sequence is 14 residues long. The germline V and J ends were trimmed by 5 bases and 3 bases, with 12 bases remaining between them.

This clonotype has just a few counts. V is TRBV30 and J is TRBJ2-1; TRBD2 matches at 11 bases. The germline gives CDR1 GTSNPN, CDR2 SVGIG (reference sequence). V lost 1 base, J lost 2 bases, and 13 bases stayed unmatched. The CDR3 consists of 19 residues. The CDR3 sequence is CAWSAPYLGLAGTYNEQFF. CDR3 sequence (DNA): TGTGCCTGGAGTGCTCCTTACCTCGGACTAGCGGGTACCTACAATGAGCAGTTCTTC. Looking up the rest from reference TRBV30 and TRBJ2-1 gives the full variable domain: SQTIHQWPATLVQPVGSPLSLECTVEGTSNPNLYWYRQAAGRGLQLLFYSVGIGQISSEVPQNLSASRPQDRQFILSSKKLLLSDSGFYLCAWSAPYLGLAGTYNEQFFGPGTRLTVL.

This rearrangement joins TRBV20-1 to TRBJ1-6, with TRBD1 as a possible D gene (5 bases). Germline lookup yields CDR1 DFQATT and CDR2 SNEGSKA (reference sequence). V shed 5 bases and J shed 1 base, with 18 bases lying between them. This CDR3 contains 17 residues. CDR3 nucleotides: TGCAGTGCTCCTTCTACGACAGCCGAATCCTATAATTCACCCCTCCACTTT. Amino acids: CSAPSTTAESYNSPLHF.

The genes are TRBV5-4 and TRBJ2-1; perhaps D is TRBD1 or TRBD2 (5 bases each). This CDR3 comprises 13 residues. CDR1 and CDR2 from the germline V gene are SGHNT and YYREEE (reference sequence). The V gene lost 2 bases and the J gene lost 8 bases, with 11 bases spanning the gap. CDR3 amino acids: CASSLQAGDEQFF. CDR3 DNA sequence: TGTGCCAGCAGCTTACAGGCCGGGGATGAGCAGTTCTTC.

The chain carries TRBV5-4 and TRBJ2-2; D gene uncertain. Trimming took off 0 bases at V and 2 bases at J, with 11 bases between the two ends. Germline V gene lookup returns CDR1 SGHNT and CDR2 YYREEE (reference sequence). The CDR3 totals 16 residues. The CDR3 nucleotides read TGTGCCAGCAGCTTGGATTTGGGGTATAACACCGGGGAGCTGTTTTTT. Protein: CASSLDLGYNTGELFF.